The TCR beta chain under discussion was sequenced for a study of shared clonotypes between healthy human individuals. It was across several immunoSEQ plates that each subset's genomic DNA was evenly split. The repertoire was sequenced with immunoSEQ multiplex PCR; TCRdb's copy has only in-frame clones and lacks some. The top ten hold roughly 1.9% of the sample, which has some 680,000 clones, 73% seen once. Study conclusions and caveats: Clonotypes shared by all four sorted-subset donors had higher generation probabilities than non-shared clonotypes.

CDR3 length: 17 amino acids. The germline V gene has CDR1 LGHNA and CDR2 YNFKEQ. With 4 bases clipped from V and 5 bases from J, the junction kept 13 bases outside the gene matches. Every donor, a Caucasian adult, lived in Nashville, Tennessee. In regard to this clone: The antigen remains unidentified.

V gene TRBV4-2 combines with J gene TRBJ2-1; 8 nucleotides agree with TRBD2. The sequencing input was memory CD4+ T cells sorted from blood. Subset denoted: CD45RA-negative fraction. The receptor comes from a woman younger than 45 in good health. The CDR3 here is CASSLTSGTSPDNEQFF. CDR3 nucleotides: TGTGCCAGCAGCCTTACCTCCGGGACTAGTCCCGACAATGAGCAGTTCTTC.